Listed below are T cell receptor beta chains from one sample, sequenced in a study of preoperative IRX-2 immunotherapy in early breast cancer. The repertoire was sequenced with immunoSEQ multiplex PCR; TCRdb's copy has only in-frame clones and lacks some. The top ten clones hold 5% to 7% of a sample with approximately 34,000 clones, 90% to 95% of them seen once. Sampling was done from a patient treated with IRX-2 immunotherapy. The receptor source for this set is a human donor with breast cancer. CDR3s include the opening cysteine and the closing phenylalanine or tryptophan. Each record gives: D gene, J gene, V gene, clone size, CDR3 protein, CDR3 DNA. A D gene is named only where the DNA matches it firmly. A clone size is listed for some rows: how often the clone was seen (once, few, many), or a class if it is expanded.

d_call: NA
j_call: TRBJ2-4
v_call: TRBV4-1
clone_size: NA
cdr3_aa: CASSQPIAKNIQYF
cdr3_nt: TGCGCCAGCAGCCAACCCATAGCCAAAAACATTCAGTACTTC

d_call: TRBD2
j_call: TRBJ2-3
v_call: TRBV10-1
clone_size: NA
cdr3_aa: CATPGLPFGTQYF
cdr3_nt: TGCGCCACCCCGGGACTACCTTTTGGTACGCAGTATTTT

d_call: TRBD1
j_call: TRBJ2-1
v_call: TRBV28
clone_size: NA
cdr3_aa: CASRSIQGARSYNEQFF
cdr3_nt: TGTGCCAGCAGGAGTATACAGGGGGCTCGCTCCTACAATGAGCAGTTCTTC

d_call: NA
j_call: TRBJ1-2
v_call: TRBV7-9
clone_size: NA
cdr3_aa: CASSLDGNYGYTF
cdr3_nt: TGTGCCAGCAGCTTGGACGGCAACTATGGCTACACCTTC

d_call: NA
j_call: TRBJ1-1
v_call: TRBV28
clone_size: NA
cdr3_aa: CASGGRALNTEAFF
cdr3_nt: TGTGCCAGCGGGGGCCGGGCCCTGAACACTGAAGCTTTCTTT

d_call: NA
j_call: TRBJ1-6
v_call: TRBV4-3
clone_size: NA
cdr3_aa: CASSQDTSYNSPLHF
cdr3_nt: TGCGCCAGCAGCCAAGACACCTCCTATAATTCACCCCTCCACTTT

d_call: TRBD1
j_call: TRBJ2-5
v_call: TRBV27
clone_size: NA
cdr3_aa: CASSRVRGQETQYF
cdr3_nt: TGTGCCAGCAGTCGGGTCAGGGGGCAAGAGACCCAGTACTTC

d_call: NA
j_call: TRBJ2-2
v_call: TRBV5-4
clone_size: NA
cdr3_aa: CASSRNSETGELFF
cdr3_nt: TGTGCCAGCAGTAGGAATAGCGAGACCGGGGAGCTGTTTTTT

d_call: NA
j_call: TRBJ1-5
v_call: TRBV27
clone_size: once
cdr3_aa: CASRPDASNQPQHF
cdr3_nt: TGTGCCAGCAGGCCGGACGCAAGCAATCAGCCCCAGCATTTT

d_call: NA
j_call: TRBJ2-1
v_call: TRBV7-3
clone_size: NA
cdr3_aa: CASSLTSGEYNEQFF
cdr3_nt: TGTGCCAGCAGCTTAACTAGCGGAGAATACAATGAGCAGTTCTTC

d_call: NA
j_call: TRBJ1-5
v_call: TRBV2
clone_size: NA
cdr3_aa: CASRETLTGNQPQHF
cdr3_nt: TGTGCCAGCAGGGAGACCTTAACAGGGAATCAGCCCCAGCATTTT

d_call: NA
j_call: TRBJ1-3
v_call: TRBV19
clone_size: once
cdr3_aa: CASSIEARNTIYF
cdr3_nt: TGTGCCAGTAGTATAGAGGCGAGAAACACCATATATTTT

d_call: TRBD2
j_call: TRBJ2-5
v_call: TRBV7-9
clone_size: NA
cdr3_aa: CASSFGTRQTQYF
cdr3_nt: TGTGCCAGCAGCTTCGGGACTAGGCAGACCCAGTACTTC

d_call: NA
j_call: TRBJ2-7
v_call: TRBV27
clone_size: NA
cdr3_aa: CASSLSAGDTSYEQYF
cdr3_nt: TGTGCCAGCAGTTTATCGGCGGGGGACACGAGCTACGAGCAGTACTTC

d_call: TRBD1
j_call: TRBJ2-1
v_call: TRBV7-9
clone_size: NA
cdr3_aa: CASSLAGTGVYNEQFF
cdr3_nt: TGTGCCAGCAGCTTAGCTGGGACAGGGGTATACAATGAGCAGTTCTTC

d_call: NA
j_call: TRBJ2-7
v_call: TRBV7-9
clone_size: NA
cdr3_aa: CASSSGTRSSYEQYF
cdr3_nt: TGTGCCAGCAGTTCCGGGACAAGGAGCTCCTACGAGCAGTACTTC

d_call: TRBD1
j_call: TRBJ1-3
v_call: TRBV29-1
clone_size: NA
cdr3_aa: CSVLSGGYTIYF
cdr3_nt: TGCAGCGTTCTCTCAGGGGGCTACACCATATATTTT

d_call: TRBD1
j_call: TRBJ2-2
v_call: TRBV19
clone_size: NA
cdr3_aa: CASSMSGTGAGELFF
cdr3_nt: TGTGCCAGTAGTATGTCCGGGACAGGGGCCGGGGAGCTGTTTTTT

d_call: TRBD2
j_call: TRBJ2-7
v_call: TRBV4-3
clone_size: NA
cdr3_aa: CASSRTSSYEQYF
cdr3_nt: TGCGCCAGCAGCCGGACTAGCTCCTACGAGCAGTACTTC

d_call: NA
j_call: TRBJ1-2
v_call: TRBV27
clone_size: NA
cdr3_aa: CASSYVSGGGGGGYTF
cdr3_nt: TGTGCCAGCAGTTACGTCTCCGGGGGCGGTGGGGGAGGCTACACCTTC

d_call: NA
j_call: TRBJ2-7
v_call: TRBV21-1
clone_size: NA
cdr3_aa: CASRKWSDFSGYEQYF
cdr3_nt: TGTGCCAGCAGGAAATGGTCTGACTTTTCCGGATACGAGCAGTACTTC

d_call: NA
j_call: TRBJ2-1
v_call: TRBV2
clone_size: NA
cdr3_aa: CASRQGLLNEQFF
cdr3_nt: TGTGCCAGCAGACAGGGTTTGTTAAATGAGCAGTTCTTC

d_call: NA
j_call: TRBJ2-1
v_call: TRBV4-1
clone_size: NA
cdr3_aa: CASSHPLYNEQFF
cdr3_nt: TGCGCCAGCAGCCATCCCCTCTACAATGAGCAGTTCTTC

d_call: NA
j_call: TRBJ2-5
v_call: TRBV21-1
clone_size: NA
cdr3_aa: CASSKVGDEDYSKETQYF
cdr3_nt: TGTGCCAGCAGCAAAGTGGGCGATGAGGATTATAGTAAGGAGACCCAGTACTTC

d_call: TRBD2
j_call: TRBJ2-1
v_call: TRBV7-3
clone_size: NA
cdr3_aa: CASSLMGGRAANEQFF
cdr3_nt: TGTGCCAGCAGCTTAATGGGCGGGAGGGCCGCGAATGAGCAGTTCTTC